This T cell receptor beta chain was retrieved from a study of blood T cell repertoires in COVID-19. Methods used by the authors: Reference gene primer amplification gave nucleated cell count estimates. Generated by immunoSEQ multiplex PCR, the TCRdb table keeps only in-frame clones and is missing some. V and J calls plus clone size are reproduced from that table; the DNA served to infer D and trimming. This table has about 410,000 clones, over 85% appearing once. Those who participated ranged in age from roughly 18 to 100 years and resided in 24 US areas. Each recovered donor of Cohort 3 presented with two negative PCRs, clearance, or symptom resolution. Specimen: PBMCs or T cells enriched from blood (not recorded which). The TCR was taken from a woman in her thirties who had recovered from COVID-19.

For the CDR3, the DNA is TGTGCCAGCAGTTACGTGGAGGCGGGACGGGGTGAGCAGTTCTTC. This sequence encodes CASSYVEAGRGEQFF. The rearrangement joins TRBV6-2 or TRBV6-3 to TRBJ2-1, with D perhaps TRBD2 (6 bases). CDR3 size: 15 residues. V was clipped by 2 bases and J by 9 bases, with 17 bases between them. Per the germline V gene, CDR1 is MNHEY and CDR2 is SVGEGT.